The 23 T cell receptor beta chains below come from one sample, sequenced in a study of blood T cell repertoires in COVID-19. Libraries were prepared by immunoSEQ multiplex PCR; TCRdb keeps only in-frame clonotypes and omits some of them. The profile shows roughly 350,000 clones, around nine tenths of them singletons. The sequencing input was peripheral blood. The source is a woman aged 70-85 years with COVID-19, enrolled during active disease.

This clone was observed once. V and J are TRBV6-4 and TRBJ1-2; 9 bases are shared with TRBD1. CDR3 length equals 17 residues. V was pared by 1 base and J by 8 bases, with 14 bases of the junction left unmatched. The germline V gene encodes CDR1 MRHNA and CDR2 SNTAGT. The CDR3 nucleotides read TGTGCCAGCAGTGACTATTGGGTTGGACAGGGGTCATGGGGCTACACCTTC. It yields the protein CASSDYWVGQGSWGYTF.

This rearrangement joins TRBV5-8 to TRBJ2-2, with a tentative D call TRBD1 (6 bases). The germline V gene encodes CDR1 SGHTS and CDR2 YDEGEE. V dropped 2 bases and J dropped 2 bases, with 7 bases sitting between them. This CDR3 comprises 14 residues. CDR3 sequence: CASSFGTNTGELFF. CDR3 nucleotides: TGTGCCAGCAGCTTCGGGACAAACACCGGGGAGCTGTTTTTT.

V gene TRBV2 combines with J gene TRBJ2-2, with D uncertain. The CDR3 runs to 12 residues. The germline V gene encodes CDR1 SNHLY and CDR2 FYNNEI. The germline V and J ends were trimmed by 7 bases and 3 bases, with 6 bases remaining between them. The CDR3 loop reads CASMFDTGELFF. CDR3 DNA: TGTGCCAGCATGTTCGACACCGGGGAGCTGTTTTTT.

J is TRBJ2-1 and V is TRBV27, with D maybe TRBD2 (6 bases). V was cut by 6 bases and J by 9 bases, with 18 bases left in between. There are 14 residues in the CDR3. CDR1 and CDR2 from the germline V gene are MNHEY and SMNVEV (reference sequence). CDR3 residues: CASSRGSRTGEQFF. The DNA for the CDR3 is TGTGCCAGCAGCCGGGGGTCCAGAACTGGTGAGCAGTTCTTC.

This clone was picked up one time. This chain uses TRBV6-6 with TRBJ1-1; 7 bases map to TRBD1. Trimming at V came to 6 bases and at J to 3 bases, leaving 4 bases not matched to a gene. Looked up from germline, CDR1 is MNHNY and CDR2 is SVGAGI (reference sequence). The CDR3 runs to 13 residues. CDR3 in DNA: TGTGCCAGCAGAAGTACAGGGGACACTGAAGCTTTCTTT. It codes for CASRSTGDTEAFF.

The chain combines TRBV6-4 with TRBJ2-7; tentatively, D is TRBD2 (5 bases). The CDR3 covers 12 residues. V was clipped by 5 bases and J by 6 bases, with 11 bases between them. Germline CDR1 is MRHNA and CDR2 is SNTAGT. The CDR3 reads CASSPGVGEQYF. As DNA, the CDR3 is TGTGCCAGCAGTCCCGGGGTTGGCGAGCAGTACTTC.

The CDR3, as DNA: TGCGCCAGCAGCCAAGTCGCAACATTTTTCACCGGGGAGCTGTTTTTT. Residues: CASSQVATFFTGELFF. The V gene is TRBV4-1, the J gene TRBJ2-2; D unresolved. The CDR3 spans 16 residues. V was cut by 1 base and J by 4 bases, with 13 bases left in between. CDR1 and CDR2 (germline): MGHRA, YSYEKL.

The rearrangement uses TRBV6-5 and TRBJ2-3; D is unresolved. The germline gives CDR1 MNHEY, CDR2 SVGAGI. V was clipped by 2 bases and J by 4 bases, with 4 bases between them. CDR3 length equals 12 residues. As DNA, the CDR3 is TGTGCCAGCAGTTACGCGGCAGATACGCAGTATTTT. Translated, it gives CASSYAADTQYF.

Concerning this clone itself: The same CDR3 also results from other DNA sequences found in this sample. The chain carries TRBV27 and TRBJ1-2; tentative D call: TRBD1 (5 bases). The CDR3 has 12 amino acids. Between the trimmed V and J ends, which lost 6 bases and 4 bases, there was a span of 9 bases. Looked up from germline, CDR1 is MNHEY and CDR2 is SMNVEV (reference sequence). CDR3 sequence: CASRGGSYGYTF. CDR3 bases: TGTGCCAGCAGGGGGGGTTCCTATGGCTACACCTTC.

The chain couples TRBV6-1 to TRBJ2-3, with D unclear. Germline values: CDR1 MNHNS, CDR2 SASEGT. The CDR3 is 13 residues long. Trimming took off 2 bases at V and 4 bases at J, with 7 bases between the two ends. The DNA for the CDR3 is TGTGCCAGCAGTGAAAGGAGCGCAGATACGCAGTATTTT. This encodes CASSERSADTQYF.

Concerning this clone itself: This sample includes further DNA sequences coding for the same CDR3. The chain recombines TRBV27 with TRBJ2-7; 10 bases fit TRBD1. Per germline, CDR1 MNHEY and CDR2 SMNVEV (reference sequence). The CDR3 totals 15 residues. V lost 5 bases and J lost 4; bases outside the gene matches: 8. The CDR3: CASSLSGTGVYEQYF. CDR3 in DNA: TGTGCCAGCAGTCTGAGTGGGACAGGGGTGTACGAGCAGTACTTC.

The chain links TRBV2 to TRBJ1-3; D uncertain. V was clipped by 3 bases and J by 0 bases, with 9 bases between them. The CDR3 runs to 15 residues. Germline lookup yields CDR1 SNHLY and CDR2 FYNNEI. The CDR3 loop is CASSEGSGSGNTIYF. The CDR3 DNA reads as TGTGCCAGCAGTGAGGGCAGTGGCTCTGGAAACACCATATATTTT.

The chain links TRBV21-1 to TRBJ1-1; no DNA check was done on the table's D call, TRBD1. TRBV21-1 is a listed pseudogene. The CDR3 contains 14 residues. In nucleotides, the CDR3 is TGTGCCAGCAGCAAAGCAACAGGGCACACTGAAGCTTTCTTT. Translated: CASSKATGHTEAFF.

The rearrangement joins TRBV6-5 to TRBJ2-7; possibly TRBD1 for D (5 bases). V was cut by 7 bases and J by 6 bases, with 19 bases left in between. CDR1 MNHEY and CDR2 SVGAGI come from the germline V gene. CDR3 length: 14 amino acids. The CDR3 sequence: CASTPVWGSGEQYF. As DNA, the CDR3 is TGTGCCAGCACCCCTGTTTGGGGCTCGGGCGAGCAGTACTTC.

This rearrangement joins TRBV4-2 to TRBJ2-7; 10 positions match TRBD2. Unmatched junction bases numbered 7, after V lost 3 bases and J lost 2 bases. CDR3 size: 16 residues. Per germline, CDR1 LGHNA and CDR2 YNFKEQ. CDR3 sequence (DNA): TGTGCCAGCAGCCAGAGATCTAGCGGGGGAGCCTACGAGCAGTACTTC. This sequence encodes CASSQRSSGGAYEQYF.

CDR3 sequence reads: CSVDPSGVQETQYF. CDR3 nucleotides: TGCAGCGTTGATCCTAGCGGCGTTCAAGAGACCCAGTACTTC. V gene TRBV29-1 combines with J gene TRBJ2-5; TRBD2 agrees at 7 bases. CDR1 and CDR2 (germline): SQVTM, ANQGSEA. Losses at the gene ends were 3 bases for V and 2 bases for J; bases not matched to a gene: 6. The CDR3 extends over 14 amino acids.

Here the CDR3 DNA reads TGTGCCAGCAGCTTAGTAGCAGTGAACTATGGCTACACCTTC. Its protein is CASSLVAVNYGYTF. The chain joins TRBV11-2 to TRBJ1-2; D is unresolved. The CDR3 runs to 14 residues. Germline CDR1 reads SGHAT; CDR2 reads FQNNGV. Trimming pared 1 base from V and 2 bases from J, leaving 8 bases between.

The chain has TRBV6-2 or TRBV6-3 and TRBJ2-1, with TRBD1 matching 10 bases. The CDR3 runs to 15 residues. V gave up 6 bases and J gave up 2 bases; unmatched junction bases: 4. CDR1 is MNHEY, CDR2 SVGEGT, per germline. CDR3 protein: CASSETGGAYNEQFF. The CDR3, as DNA: TGTGCCAGCAGCGAGACAGGGGGCGCCTACAATGAGCAGTTCTTC.

The DNA for the CDR3 is TGCGCCAGCAGCTTGATGGGCGGCGGGAATGAAAAACTGTTTTTT. This codes for CASSLMGGGNEKLFF. The chain links TRBV5-1 to TRBJ1-4; D gene ambiguous. CDR1 is SGHRS and CDR2 is YFSETQ in the germline V gene. The CDR3 sequence is 15 residues long. V was shortened by 1 base and J by 5 bases, with 12 bases between the two germline ends.

This chain joins TRBV28 and TRBJ1-5; D gene unclear. Germline assignment: CDR1 MDHEN and CDR2 SYDVKM. With 6 bases removed from V and 4 bases from J, the gap between germline ends came to 13 bases. CDR3 size: 14 residues. The CDR3 loop is CASRNGQPNQPQHF. CDR3 in DNA: TGTGCCAGCAGGAATGGGCAGCCTAATCAGCCCCAGCATTTT.

This rearrangement joins TRBV2 to TRBJ1-6; 7 positions agree with TRBD1. The CDR3 covers 15 residues. Germline V lookup: CDR1 SNHLY, CDR2 FYNNEI. V trimming: 5 bases; J trimming: 1 base; junction bases outside the gene matches: 2. This CDR3 is CASSRGQSYNSPLHF. The CDR3 DNA reads as TGTGCCAGCAGTCGGGGACAGTCCTATAATTCACCCCTCCACTTT.

V and J are TRBV9 and TRBJ1-6; the D is unclear. V lost 0 bases and J 7 bases, leaving 5 bases between the germline ends. CDR1 is SGDLS and CDR2 is YYNGEE in the germline V gene. The CDR3 is 13 residues long. As DNA, the CDR3 is TGTGCCAGCAGCGTAGCGGGGAATTCACCCCTCCACTTT. Protein: CASSVAGNSPLHF. Complete variable domain (other parts from reference TRBV9 and TRBJ1-6): DSGVTQTPKHLITATGQRVTLRCSPRSGDLSVYWYQQSLDQGLQFLIQYYNGEERAKGNILERFSAQQFPDLHSELNLSSLELGDSALYFCASSVAGNSPLHFGNGTRLTVT.

The chain has TRBV5-6 and TRBJ1-5; D is unclear. The V end lost 0 bases, the J end lost 4 bases, and 11 bases lay between the germline ends. The CDR3 has 15 residues. The V gene's germline CDR1 is SGHDT and CDR2 YYEEEE. The CDR3 coding sequence is TGTGCCAGCAGCTTGGCCCTGGCGGATAATCAGCCCCAGCATTTT. Its translation: CASSLALADNQPQHF.